This T cell receptor (beta chain) was captured in a study of T cells in Graves' hyperthyroidism and ophthalmopathy. Study-level information: Staff took peripheral blood when the initial diagnosis was made, before any treatment began.

Researchers amplified the TCR beta CDR3 regions from RNA transcripts. During a first-round RT-PCR of the TCR CDR3, the HTBI primer set was used. TCRdb ran MiXCR on the multiplex PCR reads and lists one entry per CDR3 protein. Among about 360,000 distinct CDR3 sequences listed, around 14% were seen once. Those with hyperthyroidism were 18 to 65 years old, newly diagnosed, and ill for under 2 months. Clinical symptoms, serum thyroxine and TRAb, thyroid ultrasound and orbital computed tomography were used for the diagnoses. This clonotype was seen repeatedly, ten times or more. The antigen remains undetermined. Study-wide findings and caveats: Model output signaled ophthalmopathy a median around 6.9 months ahead of onset.

Sequencing was carried out using blood. The TCR originated in a woman aged 18-29 years with Graves' hyperthyroidism.

The CDR3 nucleotides are TGTGCCATCAGTGAGGCGACAGGGCGTTATCAGCCCCAGCATTTT. Amino acids: CAISEATGRYQPQHF. This chain links TRBV10-3 with TRBJ1-5; 7 nucleotides line up with TRBD1. V lost 2 bases, J lost 5 bases, and 6 bases stayed unmatched. Germline V gene data show CDR1 as ENHRY and CDR2 as SYGVKD. The length of the CDR3 is 15 residues.